The 19 T cell receptor beta chains in this list originate from one sample, sequenced in a study of neoadjuvant nivolumab and ipilimumab in lung cancer. TCRdb keeps only in-frame clones here, not all; method: immunoSEQ multiplex PCR. The repertoire holds about 12,000 clones, nearly 97% seen once, with about 2.3% in the top ten. The sample here was peripheral blood, taken after neoadjuvant nivolumab, alone or with ipilimumab, at or shortly before surgery. These receptors originate from an adult with non-small cell lung cancer.

The chain links TRBV9 to TRBJ2-7; 8 bases are a match to TRBD2. This CDR3 is 16 amino acids long. V lost 0 bases and J lost 3; bases outside the gene matches: 8. CDR1 is SGDLS and CDR2 is YYNGEE in the germline V gene. The CDR3 DNA is TGTGCCAGCAGCGTAGCCACGGGAGGGCTCGGCTACGAGCAGTACTTC. Protein: CASSVATGGLGYEQYF.

V and J are TRBV28 and TRBJ1-1; TRBD1 agrees at 10 bases. V lost 7 bases to trimming and J lost 6 bases; unmatched junction nucleotides: 11. The CDR3 has 15 residues. Germline-derived CDR1 and CDR2 are MDHEN and SYDVKM. CDR3 sequence (DNA): TGTGCCAGCATCCGGGACAGGGGAGTTACTTCTGAAGCTTTCTTT. It specifies CASIRDRGVTSEAFF.

The chain carries TRBV28 and TRBJ1-2, with D possibly being TRBD1 (6 bases). Between the trimmed V and J ends, which lost 6 bases and 6 bases, there was a span of 14 bases. The CDR3 spans 13 residues. CDR1 is MDHEN and CDR2 is SYDVKM in the germline V gene. The CDR3 coding sequence is TGTGCCAGCAGGGAGGGGGGGACTAATGGCTACACCTTC. It codes for CASREGGTNGYTF.

Of note for this clone: At the DNA level, this CDR3 is encoded by other sequences in the same sample as well. This chain connects TRBV7-9 to TRBJ2-5; a weak D match, TRBD1 (6 bases). Germline values: CDR1 SEHNR, CDR2 FQNEAQ (reference sequence). The V and J ends lost 1 base and 1 base respectively, with 10 bases between them. This CDR3 spans 15 amino acids. The CDR3 loop is CASSLDRVIQETQYF. The CDR3 bases are TGTGCCAGCAGCTTAGACAGGGTTATCCAAGAGACCCAGTACTTC.

The chain combines TRBV10-3 with TRBJ2-3; 7 nucleotides line up with TRBD2. Per germline, CDR1 ENHRY and CDR2 SYGVKD. The CDR3 spans 15 residues. Trimming removed 2 bases from V and 3 bases from J; junction bases left unmatched: 5. This chain's CDR3 is CAISEGAGVTDTQYF. The CDR3, as DNA: TGTGCCATCAGTGAGGGGGCGGGAGTAACAGATACGCAGTATTTT.

This clone was seen only once. The chain carries TRBV19 and TRBJ2-6; D perhaps matches TRBD1 (6 bases). The CDR3 is 17 residues long. The V end lost 3 bases, the J end lost 1 base, and 13 bases lay between the germline ends. The germline CDR1 and CDR2 sequences are LNHDA and SQIVND (reference sequence). This CDR3 is CASSIPPTGSGANVLTF. As DNA, the CDR3 is TGTGCCAGTAGTATCCCCCCAACAGGGTCTGGGGCCAACGTCCTGACTTTC.

CDR3 loop: CASSKYRVNYEQYF. The CDR3 DNA sequence: TGTGCCAGCAGCAAATACCGGGTGAACTACGAGCAGTACTTC. The V gene is TRBV7-8, the J gene TRBJ2-7; D gene unclear. The germline gives CDR1 SGHVS, CDR2 FQNEAQ. The V end was cut by 5 bases, the J end by 3 bases, with 14 bases between. This CDR3 region has 14 residues.

This clone was detected only a few times. The chain has TRBV7-6 and TRBJ2-5; the D call may be TRBD1 or TRBD2 (6 bases each). CDR3 length equals 14 residues. Germline assignment: CDR1 SGHVS and CDR2 FNYEAQ. The V gene lost 3 bases and the J gene lost 4 bases, with 12 bases spanning the gap. The CDR3 region has the DNA TGTGCCAGCAGCTTCAACGGGGGCACAGAGACCCAGTACTTC. Encoded protein: CASSFNGGTETQYF.

The chain links TRBV27 to TRBJ2-7; tentatively, D is TRBD1 (7 bases). There are 15 residues in the CDR3. Trimming pared 2 bases from V and 7 bases from J, leaving 18 bases between. Germline V CDR1 and CDR2: MNHEY, SMNVEV (reference sequence). The CDR3 DNA follows: TGTGCCAGCAGTTTAACGAGACAGGGTGCGGGGGAGCAGTACTTC. Amino acid sequence: CASSLTRQGAGEQYF.

This clone showed up just once. The chain joins TRBV7-2 to TRBJ1-2; TRBD1 agrees at 10 bases. This CDR3 has 15 residues. The J segment lost 8 bases and the V segment lost 5 bases, leaving 11 bases of the junction unmatched. The V gene's germline CDR1 is SGHTA and CDR2 FQGNSA. The DNA for the CDR3 is TGTGCCAGCAGCCCGAGTCCGGGACAGGGGAGCGGCTACACCTTC. Protein: CASSPSPGQGSGYTF.

The chain links TRBV5-1 to TRBJ2-6, with D possibly TRBD1 on 6 matching bases. The germline gives CDR1 SGHRS, CDR2 YFSETQ. The CDR3 covers 14 residues. The ends were cut back, 5 bases at V and 3 bases at J, with 9 bases in the middle. The CDR3 DNA follows: TGCGCCAGCAGACAGGGAGTTGGGGCCAACGTCCTGACTTTC. Protein sequence: CASRQGVGANVLTF. Combining the CDR3 with reference TRBV5-1 and TRBJ2-6 gives the whole variable domain KAGVTQTPRYLIKTRGQQVTLSCSPISGHRSVSWYQQTPGQGLQFLFEYFSETQRNKGNFPGRFSGRQFSNSRSEMNVSTLELGDSALYLCASRQGVGANVLTFGAGSRLTVL.

The chain has TRBV5-1 and TRBJ2-1; 14 nucleotides match TRBD2. The CDR3 consists of 20 residues. Trimming removed 0 bases from V and 0 bases from J; junction bases left unmatched: 8. Germline values: CDR1 SGHRS, CDR2 YFSETQ. CDR3 region: CASSLVGLAGAESSYNEQFF. CDR3 coding DNA: TGCGCCAGCAGCTTGGTGGGACTAGCGGGAGCCGAGAGCTCCTACAATGAGCAGTTCTTC. The variable domain in full, completed from reference TRBV5-1 and TRBJ2-1, reads KAGVTQTPRYLIKTRGQQVTLSCSPISGHRSVSWYQQTPGQGLQFLFEYFSETQRNKGNFPGRFSGRQFSNSRSEMNVSTLELGDSALYLCASSLVGLAGAESSYNEQFFGPGTRLTVL.

The J gene is TRBJ1-5, the V gene TRBV6-5, with 10 nucleotides matching TRBD1. Germline V gene data show CDR1 as MNHEY and CDR2 as SVGAGI. V lost 4 bases to trimming and J lost 5 bases; unmatched junction nucleotides: 8. The CDR3 is made up of 16 amino acids. Here the CDR3 reads CASSSFRDRGDQPQHF. The CDR3, as DNA: TGTGCCAGCAGTTCATTCCGGGACAGGGGCGATCAGCCCCAGCATTTT.

CDR3 bases: TGTGCCAGCAGCCTATCCGGACTAGCGGGAGCCACCGGGGAGCTGTTTTTT. Translating gives CASSLSGLAGATGELFF. J is TRBJ2-2 and V is TRBV11-3; 13 nucleotides line up with TRBD2. The CDR3 runs to 17 residues. Germline CDR1 is SGHNT and CDR2 is YENEEA. Unmatched junction bases numbered 7, after V lost 5 bases and J lost 4 bases.

The chain has TRBV9 and TRBJ1-4, with D uncertain. This CDR3 is 14 amino acids long. Trimming removed 0 bases from V and 0 bases from J, with 3 bases in between. Germline loops: CDR1 SGDLS, CDR2 YYNGEE. The CDR3 sequence is CASSVAATNEKLFF. The CDR3 coding sequence is TGTGCCAGCAGCGTAGCCGCAACTAATGAAAAACTGTTTTTT.

The CDR3 reads CASRETVSYEQYF. The CDR3 region has the DNA TGCGCCAGCAGGGAGACGGTCTCCTACGAGCAGTACTTC. The genes are TRBV5-1 and TRBJ2-7, with D unresolved. The CDR3 has 13 residues. Germline V CDR1 and CDR2: SGHRS, YFSETQ. The ends were cut back, 5 bases at V and 0 bases at J, with 9 bases in the middle. The full variable domain, rest sourced from reference TRBV5-1 and TRBJ2-7, is KAGVTQTPRYLIKTRGQQVTLSCSPISGHRSVSWYQQTPGQGLQFLFEYFSETQRNKGNFPGRFSGRQFSNSRSEMNVSTLELGDSALYLCASRETVSYEQYFGPGTRLTVT.

The chain uses TRBV7-9 and TRBJ1-5, with 7 bases aligning to TRBD1. Germline CDR1 SEHNR, CDR2 FQNEAQ (reference sequence). The length of the CDR3 is 16 residues. V lost 1 base, J lost 7 bases, and 10 bases stayed unmatched. CDR3 in amino acids: CASSLGPTGSTQPQHF. CDR3 in DNA: TGTGCCAGCAGCTTAGGGCCGACAGGGTCGACGCAGCCCCAGCATTTT.

This clone was counted between two and nine times. J is TRBJ1-1 and V is TRBV6-1; weak D call: TRBD1 (5 bases). Germline assignment: CDR1 MNHNS and CDR2 SASEGT. Trimming removed 7 bases from V and 1 base from J, with 10 bases in between. This CDR3 is 13 amino acids long. CDR3 loop: CASISTGNTEAFF. The CDR3 DNA is TGTGCCAGCATTTCTACAGGGAACACTGAAGCTTTCTTT.

The V and J genes are TRBV5-6 and TRBJ1-4; no clear D gene. CDR3 length: 14 amino acids. Per germline, CDR1 SGHDT and CDR2 YYEEEE. V was pared by 3 bases and J by 3 bases, with 9 bases between. CDR3 coding DNA: TGTGCCAGCAGCTCATGGGCGTCTAATGAAAAACTGTTTTTT. It translates to CASSSWASNEKLFF.